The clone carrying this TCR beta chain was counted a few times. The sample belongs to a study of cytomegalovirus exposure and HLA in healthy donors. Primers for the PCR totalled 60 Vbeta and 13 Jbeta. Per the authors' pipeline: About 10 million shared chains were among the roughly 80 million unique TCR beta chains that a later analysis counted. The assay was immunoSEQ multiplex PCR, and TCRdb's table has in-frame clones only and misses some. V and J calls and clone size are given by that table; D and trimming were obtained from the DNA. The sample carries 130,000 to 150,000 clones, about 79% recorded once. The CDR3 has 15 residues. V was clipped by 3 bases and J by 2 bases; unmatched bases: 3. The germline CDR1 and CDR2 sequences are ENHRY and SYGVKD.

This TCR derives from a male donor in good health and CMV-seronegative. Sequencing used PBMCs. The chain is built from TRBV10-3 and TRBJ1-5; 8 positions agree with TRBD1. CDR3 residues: CAISDPTGGNQPQHF. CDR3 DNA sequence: TGTGCCATCAGTGACCCGACAGGGGGCAATCAGCCCCAGCATTTT.